This section outlines one T cell receptor beta chain sequence together with its context. The data were taken from a study of blood T cell repertoires in COVID-19. At the level of the study: PBMCs, B-cell-depleted T cells, or T cells provided the cDNA or gDNA that made up the material.

This CDR3 has 14 amino acids. From germline, CDR1 is LNHDA and CDR2 SQIVND (reference sequence). V lost 3 bases to trimming and J lost 6 bases; unmatched junction nucleotides: 2. Using immunoSEQ multiplex PCR, the repertoire was profiled, and TCRdb retains in-frame clones only, with some absent. The table has tens of thousands of clones, about 88% seen once. The origin of this receptor is a man between 65 and 85 years old with acute or convalescent COVID-19. The sequenced sample consisted of peripheral blood. This chain connects TRBV19 to TRBJ2-2; 9 bases agree with TRBD2. The CDR3, as DNA: TGTGCCAGTAGTATGGAGCGGGGGGCCGGGGAGCTGTTTTTT. This translates into CASSMERGAGELFF.